This T cell receptor (beta chain) was observed in a study of patients and donors after allogeneic stem cell transplantation. MiXCR, run by TCRdb on the RT-PCR reads, gives a single entry per CDR3 protein. The data hold roughly 960,000 distinct CDR3 sequences, with over 15% observed a single time. The table lists this clonotype with many counts. Trimming shortened V by 6 bases and J by 5 bases, and 10 bases separated the two germline ends. The CDR3 has 13 amino acids. Specimen: blood, either unsorted or a sorted T cell fraction (not recorded which). The V gene is TRBV12-3 or TRBV12-4, the J gene TRBJ1-4; D remains ambiguous. This clonotype was sampled from a human donor who was either an allogeneic HSCT recipient or a stem cell or donor lymphocyte infusion donor (not recorded which). It is not recorded whose cells these are; they may come from a transplant donor. This CDR3 is CASSLRGNEKLFF. In DNA, the CDR3 is TGTGCCAGCAGCTTACGCGGGAATGAAAAACTGTTTTTT.